One and the same sample provided the 16 T cell receptor beta chains below, sequenced in a study of blood T cell repertoires in COVID-19. Sequencing was performed with immunoSEQ multiplex PCR; in TCRdb, only in-frame clones are kept and a portion is missing. The data contain approximately 75,000 clones, about four fifths of them singletons. The material sequenced was peripheral blood. The receptors here all came from a woman of 80 years or more with acute or convalescent COVID-19.

V gene TRBV2 combines with J gene TRBJ2-3, with D uncertain. The CDR3 sequence is 12 residues long. Germline V gene lookup returns CDR1 SNHLY and CDR2 FYNNEI. V was trimmed by 5 bases and J by 2 bases, leaving 5 bases between them. The CDR3 region has the DNA TGTGCCAGCAGTCCCAACACAGATACGCAGTATTTT. Its translation: CASSPNTDTQYF.

The rearrangement uses TRBV30 and TRBJ1-2; D gene ambiguous. This CDR3 has 14 residues. Trimming stripped 0 bases from V and 8 bases from J, with 16 bases between. Germline V CDR1 and CDR2: GTSNPN, SVGIG (reference sequence). CDR3 loop: CAWSVQASVGGYTF. DNA for the CDR3: TGTGCCTGGAGTGTGCAGGCCTCAGTAGGCGGCTACACCTTC.

V is TRBV11-2 and J is TRBJ1-4; 7 nucleotides agree with TRBD1. The CDR3 loop spans 19 amino acids. In germline, CDR1 is SGHAT, CDR2 FQNNGV. Trimming removed 5 bases from V and 4 bases from J; junction bases left unmatched: 19. In nucleotides, the CDR3 is TGTGCCAGCAGCCTTCCGGCGGCCAGGGGGATGGTGGGTAATGAAAAACTGTTTTTT. Its translation: CASSLPAARGMVGNEKLFF.

This sequence joins TRBV10-3 and TRBJ2-7, with D hard to call. Trimming removed 3 bases at V and 6 bases at J, with 9 bases between. The length of the CDR3 is 12 residues. CDR1 is ENHRY, CDR2 SYGVKD, per germline. The CDR3 here is CAISDRLAEQYF. In DNA, the CDR3 is TGTGCCATCAGTGACAGGCTCGCCGAGCAGTACTTC.

This clone has only a few counts. The chain links TRBV6-1 to TRBJ1-5; TRBD1 might be the D (6 bases). V shed 1 base and J shed 6 bases, with 10 bases lying between them. Germline V gene lookup returns CDR1 MNHNS and CDR2 SASEGT. The length of the CDR3 is 14 residues. CDR3 bases: TGTGCCAGCAGTGAAGAAGGGGGAGTTCAGCCCCAGCATTTT. Encoded protein: CASSEEGGVQPQHF.

The chain joins TRBV14 to TRBJ1-1; D remains unclear. Germline CDR1 and CDR2: SGHDN and FVKESK. The CDR3 loop spans 16 amino acids. V was cut by 1 base and J by 0 bases, with 12 bases left in between. The CDR3 nucleotides read TGTGCCAGCAGCCAAGGAAAAGGAGTCATGAACACTGAAGCTTTCTTT. As protein: CASSQGKGVMNTEAFF.

This chain uses TRBV7-2 with TRBJ2-7; perhaps TRBD1 as D (5 bases). V was shortened by 7 bases and J by 0 bases, with 10 bases between the two germline ends. Germline loops: CDR1 SGHTA, CDR2 FQGNSA. The CDR3 extends over 13 amino acids. The CDR3: CASNPRGSYEQYF. In DNA form, the CDR3 reads TGTGCCAGCAACCCTAGGGGCTCCTACGAGCAGTACTTC.

The V and J genes are TRBV18 and TRBJ1-4; TRBD1 matches 8 bases. CDR1 and CDR2 (germline): KGHSH, LQKENI. Germline trimming cut 3 bases from V and 6 bases from J; bases unmatched to any gene: 6. The length of the CDR3 is 15 residues. This CDR3 is CASSPDQGADEKLFF. CDR3 nucleotides: TGTGCCAGCTCACCGGATCAGGGGGCAGATGAAAAACTGTTTTTT.

V is TRBV6-5 and J is TRBJ2-1; 9 bases line up with TRBD2. After removal of 8 bases from V and 3 bases from J, the junction contained 8 bases not matched to a gene. The CDR3 is 15 amino acids. Germline-derived CDR1 and CDR2 are MNHEY and SVGAGI. The chain's CDR3 is CASEPSGGHYNEQFF. The CDR3 DNA is TGTGCCAGCGAACCGAGCGGGGGGCACTACAATGAGCAGTTCTTC.

The gene calls are TRBV12-2 and TRBJ2-5; TRBD2 is the table's D call, not checked against the DNA. TRBV12-2 is labeled a pseudogene. The CDR3 contains 18 residues. The CDR3 sequence is CASRLAPMLAGHGGTQYF. The CDR3 nucleotides read TGTGCAAGTCGCTTAGCACCTATGCTAGCGGGGCATGGGGGGACCCAGTACTTC.

The V call is TRBV19, the J call TRBJ2-1; D may be TRBD2 (5 bases). The CDR3 totals 16 residues. Germline V gene sequence: CDR1 LNHDA, CDR2 SQIVND (reference sequence). V dropped 2 bases and J dropped 5 bases, with 16 bases sitting between them. CDR3 nucleotide sequence: TGTGCCAGTAGTATATCCCAGGCGAGGGCGAACAATGAGCAGTTCTTC. Residues: CASSISQARANNEQFF. Full variable domain (missing parts from reference TRBV19 and TRBJ2-1): DGGITQSPKYLFRKEGQNVTLSCEQNLNHDAMYWYRQDPGQGLRLIYYSQIVNDFQKGDIAEGYSVSREKKESFPLTVTSAQKNPTAFYLCASSISQARANNEQFFGPGTRLTVL.

The chain couples TRBV10-3 to TRBJ2-1; 8 bases are shared with TRBD1. Per the germline V gene, CDR1 is ENHRY and CDR2 is SYGVKD. The CDR3 extends over 15 amino acids. J was trimmed by 6 bases and V by 0 bases; bases with no gene match: 4. In DNA, the CDR3 is TGTGCCATCAGTGAGTCGACGGACAGGGCCAATGAGCAGTTCTTC. Translation: CAISESTDRANEQFF.

The chain employs TRBV7-2 and TRBJ1-2, with 7 bases that match TRBD1. V shed 4 bases, J shed 3 bases, and the junction held 5 bases outside the gene matches. Germline V gene lookup returns CDR1 SGHTA and CDR2 FQGNSA. This CDR3 comprises 14 residues. The CDR3 reads CASSSPGTDYGYTF. The CDR3 nucleotides read TGTGCCAGCAGCTCACCGGGGACAGACTATGGCTACACCTTC.

The rearrangement joins TRBV13 to TRBJ1-1, with 8 bases fitting TRBD1. With 4 bases clipped from V and 5 bases from J, the junction kept 6 bases outside the gene matches. The CDR3 extends over 14 amino acids. CDR1 PRHDT and CDR2 FYEKMQ come from the germline V gene (reference sequence). Here the CDR3 reads CASSSQGVSTEAFF. CDR3 sequence (DNA): TGTGCCAGCAGCTCACAGGGGGTTTCGACTGAAGCTTTCTTT.

This clone was observed once. The rearrangement joins TRBV7-2 to TRBJ2-2; tentatively, D is TRBD2 (5 bases). Germline loops: CDR1 SGHTA, CDR2 FQGNSA. This CDR3 comprises 14 residues. V was pared by 1 base and J by 6 bases, with 9 bases between. CDR3 amino acids: CASSLETISGELFF. CDR3 DNA: TGTGCCAGCAGCTTAGAGACTATATCCGGGGAGCTGTTTTTT.

This clone turned up a few times. The chain carries TRBV7-8 and TRBJ2-7, with 11 nucleotides matching TRBD1. CDR1 SGHVS and CDR2 FQNEAQ come from the germline V gene. This CDR3 spans 15 amino acids. Trimming took 7 bases from V and 5 from J; bases not matched to a gene: 10. This chain's CDR3 is CASTPSDRGRNEQYF. In DNA, the CDR3 is TGTGCCAGCACCCCGTCGGACAGGGGGCGTAACGAGCAGTACTTC. The full variable domain, completed using reference TRBV7-8 and TRBJ2-7, is GAGVSQSPRYKVAKRGQDVALRCDPISGHVSLFWYQQALGQGPEFLTYFQNEAQLDKSGLPSDRFFAERPEGSVSTLKIQRTQQEDSAVYLCASTPSDRGRNEQYFGPGTRLTVT.